This T cell receptor (beta chain) comes out of a study of T cell responses to AZD1222 COVID-19 vaccine. In regard to this clone: Antigen: not known.

Libraries were prepared by immunoSEQ multiplex PCR; TCRdb keeps only in-frame clonotypes and omits some of them. This table has 90,000 to 150,000 clones, about 90% appearing once. The V and J ends lost 4 bases and 6 bases respectively, with 9 bases between them. The germline V gene encodes CDR1 LGHNA and CDR2 YNFKEQ. The CDR3 consists of 12 residues. Findings and caveats of the study: White British ancestry dominated among donors, who included more females, and clonal diversity was possibly underestimated.

The sequenced sample was peripheral blood, obtained on day 0 of AZD1222 vaccination. The rearrangement joins TRBV4-2 to TRBJ1-1, with no clear D. This sequence was found in an adult in good health. The CDR3 nucleotides are TGTGCCAGCAGCCTTACACCAGCTGAAGCTTTCTTT. Amino acids: CASSLTPAEAFF.